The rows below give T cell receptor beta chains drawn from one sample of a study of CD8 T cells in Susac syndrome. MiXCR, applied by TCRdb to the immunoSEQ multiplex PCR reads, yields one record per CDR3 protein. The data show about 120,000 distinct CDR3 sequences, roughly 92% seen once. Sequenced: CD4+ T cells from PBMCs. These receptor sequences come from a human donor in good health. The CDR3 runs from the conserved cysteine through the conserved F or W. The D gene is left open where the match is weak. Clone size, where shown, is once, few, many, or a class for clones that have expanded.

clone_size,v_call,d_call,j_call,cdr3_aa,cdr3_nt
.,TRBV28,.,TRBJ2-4,CASSLTGVSIIKAKNIQYF,TGTGCCAGCAGTTTAACCGGCGTCAGCATAATTAAGGCCAAAAACATTCAGTACTTC
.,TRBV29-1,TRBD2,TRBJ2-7,CSVSAGVGGEQYF,TGCAGCGTTTCAGCGGGAGTAGGGGGCGAGCAGTACTTC
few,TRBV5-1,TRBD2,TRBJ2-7,CASSPGLAGVEQYF,TGCGCCAGCAGCCCGGGACTAGCGGGAGTCGAGCAGTACTTC
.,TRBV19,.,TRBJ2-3,CASSPNRDTQYF,TGTGCCAGTTCCCCGAACCGCGATACGCAGTATTTT
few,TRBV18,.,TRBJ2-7,CASSLSGQVSYEQYF,TGTGCCAGCTCCCTTTCCGGACAAGTCTCCTACGAGCAGTACTTC
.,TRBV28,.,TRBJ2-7,CATQPTDEQYF,TGTGCCACACAGCCGACAGACGAGCAGTACTTC
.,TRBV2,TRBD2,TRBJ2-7,CASRSRLAGVYEQYF,TGTGCCAGCAGATCCAGACTAGCGGGAGTTTACGAGCAGTACTTC
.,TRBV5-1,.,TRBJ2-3,CASSATEDTQYF,TGCGCCAGCAGCGCGACAGAAGATACGCAGTATTTT
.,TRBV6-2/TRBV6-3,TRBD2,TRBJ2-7,CASSRAASGTYEQYF,TGTGCCAGCAGTCGCGCGGCTAGCGGAACCTACGAGCAGTACTTC
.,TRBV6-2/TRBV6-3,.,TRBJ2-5,CASSYRGPETQYF,TGTGCCAGCAGTTACCGGGGACCCGAGACCCAGTACTTC
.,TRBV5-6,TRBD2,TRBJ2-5,CASSLPRTSGRADETQYF,TGTGCCAGCAGCTTGCCTAGGACTAGCGGGAGGGCCGATGAGACCCAGTACTTC
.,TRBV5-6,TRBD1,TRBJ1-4,CASSLGARGQANEKLFF,TGTGCCAGCAGCTTGGGGGCCAGGGGGCAGGCTAATGAAAAACTGTTTTTT
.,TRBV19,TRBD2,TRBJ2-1,CASSFTAGDFPYNEQFF,TGTGCCAGTAGTTTTACGGCGGGAGATTTCCCCTACAATGAGCAGTTCTTC
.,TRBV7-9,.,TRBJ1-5,CASSPNRDDNQPQHF,TGTGCCAGCAGCCCGAACAGGGACGACAATCAGCCCCAGCATTTT
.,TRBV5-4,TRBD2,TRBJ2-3,CASSLDSFVTSGRAWGDTQYF,TGTGCCAGCAGCTTGGACTCCTTCGTGACTAGCGGGAGGGCCTGGGGAGATACGCAGTATTTT
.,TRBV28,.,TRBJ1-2,CASTQRDYYGYTF,TGTGCCAGCACCCAACGGGACTACTATGGCTACACCTTC
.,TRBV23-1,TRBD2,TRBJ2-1,CASSHRSGRAGSCNEQFF,TGCGCCAGCAGTCATCGGTCCGGGAGGGCCGGATCTTGCAATGAGCAGTTCTTC
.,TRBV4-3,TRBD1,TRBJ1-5,CASSQVLTGGDQPQHF,TGCGCCAGCAGCCAGGTCCTCACAGGGGGCGATCAGCCCCAGCATTTT
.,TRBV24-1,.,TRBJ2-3,CATSDPQEMIQDTQYF,TGTGCCACCAGTGACCCACAGGAGATGATTCAGGATACGCAGTATTTT
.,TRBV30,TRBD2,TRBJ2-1,CAWIRAGRDNEQFF,TGTGCCTGGATCCGGGCCGGGAGGGACAATGAGCAGTTCTTC
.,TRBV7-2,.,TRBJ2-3,CASSSVGLGAGTDTQYF,TGTGCCAGCAGCTCCGTCGGTTTGGGGGCCGGCACAGATACGCAGTATTTT
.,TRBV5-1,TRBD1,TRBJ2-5,CASSRTPGQGGETQYF,TGCGCCAGCAGCCGCACACCGGGACAGGGTGGAGAGACCCAGTACTTC
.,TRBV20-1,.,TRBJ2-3,CSASLSSGTDTQYF,TGCAGTGCTAGTTTATCTAGCGGCACAGATACGCAGTATTTT
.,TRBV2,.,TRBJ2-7,CASSLDRGGGEQYF,TGTGCCAGCAGCCTCGACAGGGGAGGGGGCGAGCAGTACTTC
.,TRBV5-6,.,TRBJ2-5,CASSLAPGPQYF,TGTGCCAGCAGCTTGGCCCCAGGGCCCCAGTACTTC
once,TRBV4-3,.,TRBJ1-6,CASSQERQYNSPLHF,TGCGCCAGCAGCCAAGAGCGGCAGTATAATTCACCCCTCCACTTT
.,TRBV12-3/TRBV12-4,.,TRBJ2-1,CASSLGFGRNNEQFF,TGTGCCAGCAGTTTGGGGTTTGGGCGGAACAATGAGCAGTTCTTC
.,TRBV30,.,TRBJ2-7,CAWSASGYEQYF,TGTGCCTGGAGCGCCAGCGGATACGAGCAGTACTTC
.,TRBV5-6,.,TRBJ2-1,CASSALTSTNEQFF,TGTGCCAGCAGCGCACTGACAAGCACCAATGAGCAGTTCTTC
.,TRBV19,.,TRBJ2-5,CASSPGTGPQETQYF,TGTGCCAGTAGCCCTGGGACTGGCCCTCAAGAGACCCAGTACTTC
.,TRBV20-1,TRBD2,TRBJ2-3,CSAKSRWLAGTDTQYF,TGCAGTGCTAAGTCCCGGTGGCTAGCGGGCACAGATACGCAGTATTTT
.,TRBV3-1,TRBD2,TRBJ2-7,CASSHGGGRALEQYF,TGTGCCAGCAGCCATGGGGGGGGACGGGCCCTCGAGCAGTACTTC
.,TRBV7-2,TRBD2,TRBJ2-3,CASSFSGRVDTQYF,TGTGCCAGCAGCTTTAGCGGGAGAGTTGATACGCAGTATTTT
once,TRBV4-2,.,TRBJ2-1,CASSRVNEQFF,TGTGCCAGCAGCCGCGTCAATGAGCAGTTCTTC
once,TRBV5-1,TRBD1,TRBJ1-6,CASSLAGQVYSPLHF,TGCGCCAGCAGCTTGGCCGGACAGGTATATTCACCCCTCCACTTT
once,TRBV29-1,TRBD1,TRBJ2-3,CSVGLTGYGDTQYF,TGCAGCGTCGGCCTGACAGGGTACGGAGATACGCAGTATTTT
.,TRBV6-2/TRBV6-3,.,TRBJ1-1,CASSYPAGPTNTEAFF,TGTGCCAGCAGTTACCCGGCAGGGCCTACCAACACTGAAGCTTTCTTT
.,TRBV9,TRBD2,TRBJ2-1,CASSNGLAVYNEQFF,TGTGCCAGCAGCAACGGACTAGCGGTCTACAATGAGCAGTTCTTC
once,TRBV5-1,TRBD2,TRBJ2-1,CASLAGPSPYNEQFF,TGCGCCAGCCTAGCGGGACCATCTCCCTACAATGAGCAGTTCTTC
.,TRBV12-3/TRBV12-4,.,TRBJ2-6,CASTATGSGANVLTF,TGTGCCAGCACCGCGACAGGCTCTGGGGCCAACGTCCTGACTTTC
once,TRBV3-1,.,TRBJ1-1,CASSQAGAGTEAFF,TGTGCCAGCAGCCAGGCAGGGGCGGGTACTGAAGCTTTCTTT
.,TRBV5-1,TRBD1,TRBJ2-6,CASSLTAGGDGANVLTF,TGCGCCAGCAGCTTGACAGCAGGGGGCGACGGGGCCAACGTCCTGACTTTC
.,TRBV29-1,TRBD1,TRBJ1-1,CSVWFRDRDTEAFF,TGCAGCGTATGGTTCCGGGACAGGGACACTGAAGCTTTCTTT
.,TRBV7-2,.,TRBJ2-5,CASSLDGGETQYF,TGTGCCAGCAGCTTAGATGGGGGTGAGACCCAGTACTTC
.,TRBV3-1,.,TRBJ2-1,CASSQDTAYGEQFF,TGTGCCAGCAGCCAAGACACGGCGTACGGTGAGCAGTTCTTC